The next 30 T cell receptor beta chains were all read from a single sample in a study of OX40 agonist ivuxolimab in advanced cancers. Here immunoSEQ multiplex PCR was the method, and the copy in TCRdb shows in-frame clones only, minus some. Among 35,000 to 55,000 clones listed, around 94% were seen once. The specimen was CD4+ or CD8+ T cells sorted from blood, collected in a trial of the OX40 agonist ivuxolimab. The source is an adult with an advanced solid tumor such as melanoma, head and neck, liver or kidney cancer.

The rearrangement uses TRBV11-2 and TRBJ2-7; 9 bases align to TRBD1. Germline V gene data show CDR1 as SGHAT and CDR2 as FQNNGV. V dropped 2 bases and J dropped 3; count of bases not matched to a gene: 5. The CDR3 runs 15 residues. CDR3 coding DNA: TGTGCCAGCAGCTTAAGTAACAGGGGGCACTACGAGCAGTACTTC. Translation gives CASSLSNRGHYEQYF.

CDR3 amino acids: CASNEGETQYF. CDR3 DNA sequence: TGTGCCAGCAACGAAGGGGAGACCCAGTACTTC. The chain uses TRBV6-6 and TRBJ2-5; no reliable D call. Between the trimmed V and J ends, which lost 7 bases and 5 bases, there was a span of 8 bases. The germline gives CDR1 MNHNY, CDR2 SVGAGI (reference sequence). The CDR3 sequence is 11 residues long.

This clone was observed a single time. The V call is TRBV7-6, the J call TRBJ2-1, with D maybe TRBD2 (6 bases). The germline V gene encodes CDR1 SGHVS and CDR2 FNYEAQ. The CDR3 totals 15 residues. V lost 1 base to trimming and J lost 4 bases, with 11 bases between them. The CDR3, as DNA: TGTGCCAGCAGCTTAGGAGCGGAGGGGTACAATGAGCAGTTCTTC. It encodes CASSLGAEGYNEQFF. The variable domain in full, with the rest retrieved from reference TRBV7-6 and TRBJ2-1, is GAGVSQSPRYKVTKRGQDVALRCDPISGHVSLYWYRQALGQGPEFLTYFNYEAQQDKSGLPNDRFSAERPEGSISTLTIQRTEQRDSAMYRCASSLGAEGYNEQFFGPGTRLTVL.

In its sample, this clone is medium-sized. The rearrangement links TRBV7-6 to TRBJ2-7; the match to TRBD1 covers 8 bases. The V and J ends lost 4 bases and 4 bases, in that order; junction bases with no gene match: 15. Germline CDR1 SGHVS, CDR2 FNYEAQ. There are 17 residues in the CDR3. CDR3 sequence (DNA): TGTGCCAGCAGCTCCGGGGGTACAGGGGGATCTTTTTACGAGCAGTACTTC. It translates to CASSSGGTGGSFYEQYF.

CDR3 nucleotide sequence: TGTGCCAGCAGCTTATGGGCAGGCTACGAGCAGTACTTC. Amino acid sequence: CASSLWAGYEQYF. This chain uses TRBV11-3 with TRBJ2-7; D is uncertain. The CDR3 covers 13 residues. Germline V gene lookup returns CDR1 SGHNT and CDR2 YENEEA. V shed 2 bases and J shed 3 bases, with 8 bases lying between them.

This clone is a singleton in its sample. The chain employs TRBV19 and TRBJ1-3; D gene ambiguous. Germline assignment: CDR1 LNHDA and CDR2 SQIVND (reference sequence). The CDR3 extends over 15 amino acids. Trimming shortened V by 2 bases and J by 2 bases, and 10 bases separated the two germline ends. CDR3 bases: TGTGCCAGTAGTATACTAGAGACAACTGGAAACACCATATATTTT. Translated: CASSILETTGNTIYF.

V usage is TRBV10-2 and J usage is TRBJ2-5, with 9 bases lining up with TRBD2. J gave up 5 bases and V 3 bases, and 10 bases lay outside the gene matches. Germline V gives CDR1 WSHSY, CDR2 SAAADI. The CDR3 runs to 16 residues. In nucleotides, the CDR3 is TGCGCCAGCAGTGATTGGGCGGGAGGGCCCTATGAGACCCAGTACTTC. Protein: CASSDWAGGPYETQYF.

The gene calls are TRBV29-1 and TRBJ2-5; tentative D call: TRBD1 (5 bases). Deletions cut 5 bases from V and 2 bases from J, with 15 bases between. CDR3 size: 14 residues. Germline V gene data show CDR1 as SQVTM and CDR2 as ANQGSEA. CDR3 DNA sequence: TGCAGCGTTCTTCCCTTCCAGGGACAAGAGACCCAGTACTTC. It codes for CSVLPFQGQETQYF.

The chain recombines TRBV4-3 with TRBJ1-4; no reliable D call. CDR1 LGHNA and CDR2 YSLEER come from the germline V gene. Trimming took 4 bases from V and 0 from J, leaving 9 bases between them. CDR3 length equals 15 residues. The CDR3 protein is CASSLTIATNEKLFF. DNA of the CDR3: TGCGCCAGCAGCCTGACAATCGCAACTAATGAAAAACTGTTTTTT.

DNA for the CDR3: TGCGCCAGCAGCCAACTAGCGGGCCTACCCTACGAGCAGTACTTC. Encoded protein: CASSQLAGLPYEQYF. V and J are TRBV4-1 and TRBJ2-7; TRBD2 matches 8 bases. The V segment lost 2 bases and the J segment 2 bases; nucleotides outside the gene matches: 5. Per germline, CDR1 MGHRA and CDR2 YSYEKL. This CDR3 comprises 15 residues.

This rearrangement joins TRBV14 to TRBJ1-1; TRBD1 matches at 7 bases. Germline V gene lookup returns CDR1 SGHDN and CDR2 FVKESK. CDR3 length: 17 amino acids. The trim removed 1 base at V and 4 bases at J, leaving 12 bases unmatched. The CDR3 DNA follows: TGTGCCAGCAGCCAAGTGGTTATAAGGGGGCATGGCACTGAAGCTTTCTTT. Its translation: CASSQVVIRGHGTEAFF.

The V and J genes are TRBV4-3 and TRBJ2-1; 7 bases line up with TRBD2. Germline assignment: CDR1 LGHNA and CDR2 YSLEER. V lost 1 base, J lost 9 bases, and 6 bases stayed unmatched. The length of the CDR3 is 14 residues. Written as DNA, the CDR3 is TGCGCCAGCAGCCAAGTGGGGGAGGGCGGTGAGCAGTTCTTC. Translation gives CASSQVGEGGEQFF.

The chain joins TRBV19 to TRBJ2-7, with D perhaps given as TRBD1 or TRBD2 (6 bases each). CDR1 is LNHDA and CDR2 is SQIVND in the germline V gene (reference sequence). The germline V and J ends were trimmed by 6 bases and 2 bases, with 8 bases remaining between them. The length of the CDR3 is 12 residues. CDR3 loop: CASRGGPYEQYF. In nucleotides, the CDR3 is TGTGCCAGTAGGGGGGGCCCCTACGAGCAGTACTTC.

This clone was recorded only once. The rearrangement joins TRBV6-1 to TRBJ2-7; no reliable D call. Per germline, CDR1 MNHNS and CDR2 SASEGT. The length of the CDR3 is 13 residues. V lost 3 bases and J lost 6, with 12 bases in between. The CDR3 sequence: CASSDDSVGEQYF. The CDR3 nucleotides read TGTGCCAGCAGTGACGATTCGGTCGGCGAGCAGTACTTC.

The V gene is TRBV7-6, the J gene TRBJ1-5, with unresolved D. The CDR3 loop spans 15 amino acids. V was shortened by 0 bases and J by 4 bases, with 10 bases between the two germline ends. The germline gives CDR1 SGHVS, CDR2 FNYEAQ. As DNA, the CDR3 is TGTGCCAGCAGCTTAGCACTCGGCAGAAATCAGCCCCAGCATTTT. This sequence encodes CASSLALGRNQPQHF.

The chain combines TRBV14 with TRBJ2-7; 12 nucleotides match TRBD2. The CDR3 is 17 amino acids. Germline V gene sequence: CDR1 SGHDN, CDR2 FVKESK. Trimming removed 0 bases from V and 0 bases from J; junction bases left unmatched: 3. Written as DNA, the CDR3 is TGTGCCAGCAGCCAAGAAGGACTAGCGGGATACTCCTACGAGCAGTACTTC. This gives the protein CASSQEGLAGYSYEQYF.

CDR3 sequence reads: CASSHPSAADTGNTIYF. The CDR3 nucleotides are TGTGCCAGCAGCCACCCAAGCGCGGCCGACACTGGAAACACCATATATTTT. This chain joins TRBV4-2 and TRBJ1-3; D remains ambiguous. Trimming removed 3 bases at V and 2 bases at J, with 17 bases between. The germline gives CDR1 LGHNA, CDR2 YNFKEQ. The CDR3 extends over 17 amino acids.

This clone is a singleton in its sample. CDR3 protein: CASSPDLHYGYTF. The CDR3 region has the DNA TGTGCCAGCAGCCCGGACCTGCACTATGGCTACACCTTC. This chain links TRBV4-2 with TRBJ1-2, with unresolved D. V was trimmed by 4 bases and J by 3 bases, leaving 9 bases between them. The CDR3 totals 13 residues. Germline CDR1 is LGHNA and CDR2 is YNFKEQ.

The chain joins TRBV27 to TRBJ1-1; the D is unclear. CDR3 length equals 14 residues. Germline V lookup: CDR1 MNHEY, CDR2 SMNVEV (reference sequence). V lost 8 bases to trimming and J lost 4 bases, with 17 bases between them. The CDR3 protein is CASGPVYTGTEAFF. CDR3 DNA sequence: TGTGCCAGCGGGCCAGTGTATACTGGCACTGAAGCTTTCTTT.

The J gene is TRBJ1-3, the V gene TRBV27, with D perhaps TRBD1 (6 bases). Trimming left V 5 bases short and J 0 bases short, with 14 bases between. This CDR3 is 16 amino acids long. Germline lookup yields CDR1 MNHEY and CDR2 SMNVEV (reference sequence). The CDR3 region has the DNA TGTGCCAGCAGTCTAAAAACAGGGTACTCTGGAAACACCATATATTTT. This encodes CASSLKTGYSGNTIYF.

V gene TRBV30 combines with J gene TRBJ2-1; 9 nucleotides agree with TRBD1. Germline values: CDR1 GTSNPN, CDR2 SVGIG (reference sequence). The CDR3 contains 15 residues. The V and J ends lost 0 bases and 5 bases, in that order; junction bases with no gene match: 5. CDR3 DNA sequence: TGTGCCTGGAGTGTGACAGGGGGACTGAACAATGAGCAGTTCTTC. Amino acids: CAWSVTGGLNNEQFF.

The CDR3 is CAALTPNTGELFF. In DNA, the CDR3 is TGTGCCGCCTTGACTCCGAACACCGGGGAGCTGTTTTTT. V usage is TRBV19 and J usage is TRBJ2-2; D call uncertain. The V end was cut by 11 bases, the J end by 0 bases, with 10 bases between. The CDR3 consists of 13 residues. Germline values: CDR1 LNHDA, CDR2 SQIVND (reference sequence).

The V and J genes are TRBV11-2 and TRBJ2-1, with 8 bases lining up with TRBD2. The length of the CDR3 is 17 residues. The junction had 7 bases not matched to a gene; V was cut back by 0 bases and J by 3 bases. CDR1 is SGHAT and CDR2 is FQNNGV in the germline V gene. CDR3 sequence: CASSLEWTAGDYNEQFF. The CDR3 DNA reads TGTGCCAGCAGCTTAGAGTGGACAGCGGGAGACTACAATGAGCAGTTCTTC.

The chain recombines TRBV7-2 with TRBJ2-1; possibly TRBD1 for D (7 bases). The V gene lost 0 bases and the J gene lost 7 bases, with 13 bases spanning the gap. The CDR3 runs to 15 residues. The germline CDR1 and CDR2 sequences are SGHTA and FQGNSA. The CDR3 DNA follows: TGTGCCAGCAGCTTAGCCGCGGGACAGATTAATGAGCAGTTCTTC. Translated: CASSLAAGQINEQFF. The complete variable domain, with remaining parts taken from reference TRBV7-2 and TRBJ2-1, reads GAGVSQSPSNKVTEKGKDVELRCDPISGHTALYWYRQSLGQGLEFLIYFQGNSAPDKSGLPSDRFSAERTGGSVSTLTIQRTQQEDSAVYLCASSLAAGQINEQFFGPGTRLTVL.

The CDR3 region is CASREDYSNQPQHF. DNA of the CDR3: TGTGCCAGCAGAGAAGATTATAGCAATCAGCCCCAGCATTTT. The gene calls are TRBV28 and TRBJ1-5, with D uncertain. The ends were cut back, 6 bases at V and 0 bases at J, with 9 bases in the middle. CDR1 is MDHEN, CDR2 SYDVKM, per germline. The CDR3 consists of 14 residues.

This clone was recorded only once. The chain joins TRBV9 to TRBJ2-7; D is possibly TRBD2 (6 bases). Germline loops: CDR1 SGDLS, CDR2 YYNGEE. V gave up 3 bases and J gave up 3 bases, with 28 bases separating them. This CDR3 spans 19 amino acids. CDR3 sequence (DNA): TGTGCCAGCAGCGCCGGGGACTCTTCCGGTATCGGCGCGAACTACGAGCAGTACTTC. Its protein is CASSAGDSSGIGANYEQYF.

Here the CDR3 DNA reads TGTGCCTGGAGTCTAGCGGGAGGGGGGCCGGGGACCCAGTACTTC. Its translation: CAWSLAGGGPGTQYF. The V and J genes are TRBV30 and TRBJ2-5, with 12 bases lining up with TRBD2. Germline V lookup: CDR1 GTSNPN, CDR2 SVGIG (reference sequence). The CDR3 contains 15 residues. V shed 2 bases, J shed 7 bases, and the junction held 8 bases outside the gene matches.

The J gene is TRBJ2-2, the V gene TRBV6-6; D remains ambiguous. The CDR3 contains 15 residues. CDR1 and CDR2 (germline): MNHNY, SVGAGI (reference sequence). Trimming pared 7 bases from V and 8 bases from J, leaving 20 bases between. This chain's CDR3 is CASTRTEVDSGELFF. The CDR3 nucleotides read TGTGCCAGCACGCGGACCGAGGTCGATTCTGGGGAGCTGTTTTTT.

J is TRBJ1-1 and V is TRBV13, with TRBD1 identical over 9 bases. This CDR3 has 14 residues. V lost 5 bases and J lost 11; bases outside the gene matches: 12. The germline CDR1 and CDR2 sequences are PRHDT and FYEKMQ (reference sequence). CDR3 in amino acids: CASSAYGTGSSAFF. CDR3 nucleotide sequence: TGTGCCAGCAGCGCATACGGGACAGGGAGTTCGGCTTTCTTT.

In this sample, this clone is medium-sized. The rearrangement joins TRBV30 to TRBJ1-5; 8 bases are a match to TRBD1. This CDR3 is 16 amino acids long. J lost 1 base, V lost 5 bases, and 10 bases had no gene match. Per the germline V gene, CDR1 is GTSNPN and CDR2 is SVGIG (reference sequence). Here the CDR3 reads CAWGNGQGLSNQPQHF. DNA for the CDR3: TGTGCCTGGGGAAACGGACAGGGACTGAGCAATCAGCCCCAGCATTTT.